These 25 T cell receptor beta chains share one sample of origin, sequenced in a study of blood T cell repertoires in COVID-19. Assay: immunoSEQ multiplex PCR; the TCRdb copy retains only in-frame clones and omits some. Of about 60,000 clones in the sample, roughly three quarters are singletons; the top ten hold around 30%. The sequenced material came from peripheral blood. These receptors originate from a human donor in a cohort sampled during active COVID-19.

The chain carries TRBV12-5 and TRBJ2-1, with a possible D match to TRBD2 (5 bases). Looked up from germline, CDR1 is LGHNT and CDR2 is FRNRAP. V lost 5 bases to trimming and J lost 5 bases, with 25 bases between them. The CDR3 contains 18 residues. DNA for the CDR3: TGTGCTAGTGGTCTCCGCCTCTGGACTCCCCTAAAGAACAATGAGCAGTTCTTC. Its protein product is CASGLRLWTPLKNNEQFF.

The rearrangement links TRBV2 to TRBJ2-7; unclear D gene. Germline CDR1 and CDR2: SNHLY and FYNNEI. Between the trimmed V and J ends, which lost 3 bases and 6 bases, there was a span of 15 bases. The CDR3 has 14 residues. CDR3 in amino acids: CASSEPRRGGEQYF. CDR3 DNA sequence: TGTGCCAGCAGTGAGCCCCGCCGCGGCGGCGAGCAGTACTTC.

The V and J genes are TRBV6-2 or TRBV6-3 and TRBJ1-5; D gene unclear. There are 18 residues in the CDR3. Germline CDR1 MNHEY, CDR2 SVGEGT. V lost 6 bases to trimming and J lost 2 bases, with 23 bases between them. CDR3 coding DNA: TGTGCCAGCAGCCTTGCCGGGAAGACTGCGCATGGCAATCAGCCCCAGCATTTT. Translation: CASSLAGKTAHGNQPQHF.

As DNA, the CDR3 is TGTGCCAGCAGTTGGGACTACAGACGGCCCTACGAGCAGTACTTC. Translation: CASSWDYRRPYEQYF. The rearrangement links TRBV28 to TRBJ2-7, with 7 positions matching TRBD2. V was clipped by 4 bases and J by 2 bases; unmatched bases: 8. This CDR3 has 15 residues. Germline CDR1 is MDHEN and CDR2 is SYDVKM.

This clone was found a few times. The V gene is TRBV7-9, the J gene TRBJ2-7, with 7 bases aligning to TRBD1. CDR1 and CDR2 (germline): SEHNR, FQNEAQ (reference sequence). After removal of 8 bases from V and 6 bases from J, the junction contained 10 bases not matched to a gene. This CDR3 has 13 amino acids. As DNA, the CDR3 is TGTGCCAGCGGGGACAGCCTCTCGCGCGAGCAGTACTTC. Protein product: CASGDSLSREQYF.

The rearrangement links TRBV19 to TRBJ1-6; D is unclear. The V end lost 1 base, the J end lost 10 bases, and 11 bases lay between the germline ends. Per germline, CDR1 LNHDA and CDR2 SQIVND (reference sequence). This CDR3 comprises 14 residues. DNA of the CDR3: TGTGCCAGTAGTATAGGCGGGGTAACCTCACCCCTCCACTTT. It translates to CASSIGGVTSPLHF.

The chain couples TRBV4-2 to TRBJ2-7; 7 bases align to TRBD1. Trimming took 4 bases from V and 4 from J; bases not matched to a gene: 10. This CDR3 spans 15 amino acids. CDR1 and CDR2 (germline): LGHNA, YNFKEQ. CDR3 sequence reads: CASSLSSGQTYEQYF. The DNA of the CDR3 is TGTGCCAGCAGCCTGTCCTCGGGACAGACGTACGAGCAGTACTTC.

The chain is built from TRBV18 and TRBJ2-2; 9 bases fit TRBD2. The CDR3 totals 17 residues. CDR1 is KGHSH and CDR2 is LQKENI in the germline V gene. After removal of 3 bases from V and 5 bases from J, the junction contained 10 bases not matched to a gene. The CDR3 sequence is CASSPGLAGTRTGELFF. The CDR3 coding sequence is TGTGCCAGCTCACCGGGGCTAGCGGGGACCCGAACCGGGGAGCTGTTTTTT.

This clone was seen only once. The J gene is TRBJ1-6, the V gene TRBV14; 8 bases fit TRBD1. After removal of 1 base from V and 7 bases from J, the junction contained 3 bases not matched to a gene. The CDR3 spans 15 residues. Germline CDR1 is SGHDN and CDR2 is FVKESK. This chain's CDR3 is CASSQGAGGNSPLHF. Written as DNA, the CDR3 is TGTGCCAGCAGCCAAGGCGCAGGGGGCAATTCACCCCTCCACTTT.

The CDR3 reads CATSDLSFPYNEQFF. Written as DNA, the CDR3 is TGTGCCACCAGTGATTTATCCTTCCCCTACAATGAGCAGTTCTTC. This rearrangement joins TRBV24-1 to TRBJ2-1; D remains ambiguous. The ends were cut back, 1 base at V and 2 bases at J, with 8 bases in the middle. The CDR3 covers 15 residues. Germline lookup yields CDR1 KGHDR and CDR2 SFDVKD.

In its sample, this clone was seen once. The CDR3 loop is CASSEAQRASYNEQFF. In DNA, the CDR3 is TGTGCCAGCAGTGAAGCGCAGCGGGCGTCCTACAATGAGCAGTTCTTC. V usage is TRBV2 and J usage is TRBJ2-1; D is perhaps TRBD2 (6 bases). V dropped 0 bases and J dropped 1 base, with 10 bases sitting between them. This CDR3 has 16 amino acids. Germline lookup yields CDR1 SNHLY and CDR2 FYNNEI.

The V and J genes are TRBV19 and TRBJ1-5; D is unclear. The CDR3 runs to 16 residues. CDR1 and CDR2 from the germline V gene are LNHDA and SQIVND (reference sequence). The V end was cut by 4 bases, the J end by 4 bases, with 17 bases between. This chain's CDR3 is CASSNQGWRTNQPQHF. The CDR3 DNA reads as TGTGCCAGTAGTAACCAAGGGTGGCGGACTAATCAGCCCCAGCATTTT. Full variable domain (remainder filled in from reference TRBV19 and TRBJ1-5): DGGITQSPKYLFRKEGQNVTLSCEQNLNHDAMYWYRQDPGQGLRLIYYSQIVNDFQKGDIAEGYSVSREKKESFPLTVTSAQKNPTAFYLCASSNQGWRTNQPQHFGDGTRLSIL.

The chain employs TRBV28 and TRBJ1-4; 9 bases map to TRBD1. Germline CDR1 and CDR2: MDHEN and SYDVKM. Losses at the gene ends were 5 bases for V and 8 bases for J; bases not matched to a gene: 6. The CDR3 runs to 14 residues. CDR3 coding DNA: TGTGCCAGCAGTCTTCCGGGACAGGGAGAAAAACTGTTTTTT. Residues: CASSLPGQGEKLFF.

CDR3 DNA sequence: TGTGCCAGCTCACCAGGACAGGGCTACCTCTATGGCTACACCTTC. Residues: CASSPGQGYLYGYTF. The chain carries TRBV18 and TRBJ1-2; 8 positions match TRBD1. The germline V gene encodes CDR1 KGHSH and CDR2 LQKENI. The CDR3 is made up of 15 amino acids. V lost 2 bases, J lost 4 bases, and 6 bases stayed unmatched.

This clone was detected a few times. Different DNA sequences within this sample yield the same CDR3. The gene calls are TRBV29-1 and TRBJ2-2; D is perhaps TRBD1 (5 bases). Per the germline V gene, CDR1 is SQVTM and CDR2 is ANQGSEA. CDR3 length: 11 residues. V was clipped by 7 bases and J by 3 bases, with 6 bases between them. The CDR3 sequence: CSARDTGELFF. The DNA of the CDR3 is TGCAGCGCCAGGGACACCGGGGAGCTGTTTTTT.

The chain combines TRBV10-3 with TRBJ1-2, with D possibly being TRBD1 (5 bases). Germline loops: CDR1 ENHRY, CDR2 SYGVKD. The CDR3 extends over 13 amino acids. Between the trimmed V and J ends, which lost 2 bases and 8 bases, there was a span of 12 bases. CDR3 amino acids: CAISEPGRGGYTF. CDR3 coding DNA: TGTGCCATCAGTGAGCCCGGCCGGGGGGGCTACACCTTC.

The chain uses TRBV28 and TRBJ2-5; 9 nucleotides line up with TRBD2. V dropped 6 bases and J dropped 1; count of bases not matched to a gene: 6. CDR3 length equals 15 residues. In germline, CDR1 is MDHEN, CDR2 SYDVKM. The CDR3 nucleotides read TGTGCCAGCAGGCGGGGGGGGAGTGGCCAAGAGACCCAGTACTTC. Its translation is CASRRGGSGQETQYF. The full variable domain, its missing parts supplied by reference TRBV28 and TRBJ2-5, is DVKVTQSSRYLVKRTGEKVFLECVQDMDHENMFWYRQDPGLGLRLIYFSYDVKMKEKGDIPEGYSVSREKKERFSLILESASTNQTSMYLCASRRGGSGQETQYFGPGTRLLVL.

V is TRBV5-5 and J is TRBJ2-1; D is uncertain. V lost 0 bases and J 10 bases, leaving 11 bases between the germline ends. CDR3 length equals 13 residues. Germline V gene lookup returns CDR1 SGHKS and CDR2 YYEKEE (reference sequence). For the CDR3, the DNA is TGTGCCAGCAGCTTGGGACATCGTGACGAGCAGTTCTTC. This sequence encodes CASSLGHRDEQFF.

The rearrangement joins TRBV14 to TRBJ2-5; D ambiguous. Germline-derived CDR1 and CDR2 are SGHDN and FVKESK. The CDR3 spans 14 residues. Deletions cut 4 bases from V and 6 bases from J, with 15 bases between. The CDR3 nucleotides read TGTGCCAGCAGCCTTACAAATATCCCGAAGACCCAGTACTTC. Protein: CASSLTNIPKTQYF. Drawing the rest from reference TRBV14 and TRBJ2-5, the complete variable domain is EAGVTQFPSHSVIEKGQTVTLRCDPISGHDNLYWYRRVMGKEIKFLLHFVKESKQDESGMPNNRFLAERTGGTYSTLKVQPAELEDSGVYFCASSLTNIPKTQYFGPGTRLLVL.

The V call is TRBV7-2, the J call TRBJ1-1; D call uncertain. Looked up from germline, CDR1 is SGHTA and CDR2 is FQGNSA. Trimming removed 2 bases from V and 4 bases from J, with 11 bases in between. The CDR3 contains 14 residues. CDR3 sequence (DNA): TGTGCCAGCAGCTTATCCCCGGGGAGCACTGAAGCTTTCTTT. Protein: CASSLSPGSTEAFF.

J is TRBJ2-7 and V is TRBV4-2; 10 nucleotides line up with TRBD2. Germline V gives CDR1 LGHNA, CDR2 YNFKEQ. The CDR3 extends over 15 amino acids. V was pared by 4 bases and J by 4 bases, with 7 bases of the junction left unmatched. CDR3 coding DNA: TGTGCCAGCAGCCCTGAGGGACTAGCGTATTACGAGCAGTACTTC. Translation: CASSPEGLAYYEQYF.

The chain recombines TRBV3-1 (or the pseudogene TRBV3-2) with TRBJ1-1; TRBD1 is a possible D gene (6 bases). This CDR3 spans 14 amino acids. The germline V and J ends were trimmed by 4 bases and 7 bases, with 16 bases remaining between them. CDR1 is LGHDT, CDR2 YNNKEL, per germline (reference sequence). CDR3 sequence: CASSPSGGRGEAFF. CDR3 nucleotide sequence: TGTGCCAGCAGCCCTAGCGGGGGGCGCGGTGAAGCTTTCTTT.

The chain has TRBV6-1 and TRBJ1-1; D unclear. The V gene lost 2 bases and the J gene lost 4 bases, with 14 bases spanning the gap. The CDR3 length is 15 residues. Germline assignment: CDR1 MNHNS and CDR2 SASEGT. CDR3 bases: TGTGCCAGCAGTGAATTGGGGTACGGGGTCACTGAAGCTTTCTTT. Translated, it gives CASSELGYGVTEAFF.

J is TRBJ2-2 and V is TRBV9; D is perhaps TRBD1 (6 bases). Trimming shortened V by 3 bases and J by 2 bases, and 14 bases separated the two germline ends. This CDR3 comprises 16 residues. CDR1 is SGDLS and CDR2 is YYNGEE in the germline V gene. The CDR3 is CASSAPPGDNTGELFF. In DNA form, the CDR3 reads TGTGCCAGCAGCGCCCCCCCAGGGGACAACACCGGGGAGCTGTTTTTT.

The chain has TRBV5-1 and TRBJ2-7, with TRBD1 identical over 8 bases. Germline CDR1 and CDR2: SGHRS and YFSETQ. The V segment lost 0 bases and the J segment 1 base; nucleotides outside the gene matches: 3. There are 15 residues in the CDR3. DNA of the CDR3: TGCGCCAGCAGCTTGGGGACAGGGTTTTCCTACGAGCAGTACTTC. Translated, it gives CASSLGTGFSYEQYF.